Detailed here is one T cell receptor beta chain. The antigen remains undetermined. The source of the sample is a study of post-analysis software for immune sequencing data. The overall study: Both relapsing-remitting and secondary progressive multiple sclerosis featured among the disease courses, as did progressive-relapsing multiple sclerosis. Study-level points and caveats: Those with multiple sclerosis, the patient group, showed significantly lower normalized Chao1 diversity than controls. Patients carried a handful of TRBV segments more frequently than controls did, and TRBV5-6, TRBV5-1 and TRBV20-1 were among them.

The CDR3 contains 14 residues. Per the germline V gene, CDR1 is DFQATT and CDR2 is SNEGSKA (reference sequence). V lost 6 bases and J lost 4; bases outside the gene matches: 9. TCR beta libraries were prepared from cDNA with unique molecular identifiers. It was from roughly 1.1 to 9.2 million T cells that some 460,000 cDNA molecules came. A single record per CDR3 protein comes from TCRdb applying MiXCR to the PCR reads. Here the sample spans roughly 800,000 distinct CDR3 sequences, around 50% being singletons. This clonotype was sampled from a girl under 18 with multiple sclerosis. This chain joins TRBV20-1 and TRBJ2-7; 10 bases agree with TRBD1. Sequenced input: blood. The CDR3 loop reads CSAFGGTGEYEQYF. The CDR3 DNA is TGCAGTGCCTTCGGCGGGACAGGGGAGTACGAGCAGTACTTC.